One T cell receptor beta chain is described in this entry. The antigen is not known. These data originate in a study of graft-versus-host responses after intestinal transplantation. About the study: Every one of the recipients received anti-thymocyte globulin induction and afterwards took tacrolimus and steroids for around 3 years.

V gave up 5 bases and J gave up 2 bases, with 18 bases separating them. Germline V lookup: CDR1 SGHVS, CDR2 FQNEAQ. The CDR3 extends over 16 amino acids. Graft specimens yielded both intraepithelial and lamina propria lymphocytes. Study conclusions and caveats: Within the allografts of patients who had graft-donor T cell macrochimerism, graft-versus-host to host-versus-graft clonal ratios were high. Early after transplant, HvG declines were associated with peak levels of circulating GvH clones.

Profiling relied on immunoSEQ multiplex PCR, and the TCRdb table lists in-frame clones only, not all of them. The data contain over 10,000 clones, around three quarters of them singletons. The V call is TRBV7-8, the J call TRBJ2-5, with D possibly being TRBD1 (6 bases). The sequence was obtained from a human patient who received an intestinal transplant, so some T cells may come from the graft donor. This sample comprised ileum tissue, obtained roughly 140 days after intestinal transplantation. The CDR3 loop reads CASSRRTDLIQETQYF. CDR3 sequence (DNA): TGTGCCAGCAGCCGCAGGACAGATCTGATTCAAGAGACCCAGTACTTC.